The 22 T cell receptor beta chains reported below all come from one sample, sequenced in a study of CD8+CD57+ T cells in acquired aplastic anemia (dated by TCRdb to the late 2010s). Flow cytometry had shown CD8+CD57+ cell expansion in the patients selected for sequencing. The listed sequencing device is Illumina HiSeq 2000. Genomic DNA was used as template for profiling of TCR beta VDJ combinations and CDR3 sequences. TCRdb ran its own pipeline on the public reads, namely fastp trimming at Q25 and MiXCR clone calling, and kept in-frame beta chains. CDR3 protein duplicates are merged, each entry listing the most common genes and DNA. This sample lists some 180,000 distinct CDR3 sequences; roughly 60% were detected once. Jointly, the top ten make up about 42% of the sample. Specimen: sorted CD4+, CD8+, or CD8+CD57+ T cells (not recorded which) from PBMCs. Receptors were obtained from a human donor with aplastic anemia.

The J gene is TRBJ1-4, the V gene TRBV2; D remains unclear. The CDR3 consists of 13 residues. V was clipped by 4 bases and J by 5 bases, with 8 bases between them. From germline, CDR1 is SNHLY and CDR2 FYNNEI. Written as DNA, the CDR3 is TGTGCCAGCAGTGGAACGGGGAATGAAAAACTGTTTTTT. It encodes CASSGTGNEKLFF.

This chain joins TRBV7-9 and TRBJ1-6, with D unresolved. This CDR3 has 15 residues. CDR1 SEHNR and CDR2 FQNEAQ come from the germline V gene (reference sequence). V lost 1 base and J 2 bases, leaving 6 bases between the germline ends. The CDR3 DNA is TGTGCCAGCAGCTTAGGCAGGACCTATAATTCACCCCTCCACTTT. Protein: CASSLGRTYNSPLHF.

This clonotype appeared a single time. The chain employs TRBV29-1 and TRBJ1-3; possible D gene TRBD1, 6 bases. The CDR3 loop spans 13 amino acids. Between the trimmed V and J ends, which lost 4 bases and 2 bases, there was a span of 9 bases. Germline V gives CDR1 SQVTM, CDR2 ANQGSEA. The CDR3 reads CSVGTGTGNTIYF. Here the CDR3 DNA reads TGCAGCGTTGGAACAGGGACTGGAAACACCATATATTTT.

The rearrangement uses TRBV2 and TRBJ2-1, with D possibly being TRBD2 (5 bases). The V and J ends lost 9 bases and 7 bases respectively, with 10 bases between them. CDR3 length: 11 residues. Germline V gene sequence: CDR1 SNHLY, CDR2 FYNNEI. The CDR3 loop reads CARGRGNEQFF. The CDR3 DNA reads as TGTGCCAGGGGAAGAGGGAATGAGCAGTTCTTC.

This clonotype was seen ten or more times. This chain links TRBV4-2 with TRBJ2-7, with unresolved D. This CDR3 comprises 11 residues. The germline V gene encodes CDR1 LGHNA and CDR2 YNFKEQ. Trimming cost V 1 base and J 2 bases, with 0 bases left between them. As DNA, the CDR3 is TGTGCCAGCAGCCAAGCCTACGAGCAGTACTTC. This encodes CASSQAYEQYF.

The chain is built from TRBV15 and TRBJ2-7; TRBD2 might be the D (6 bases). V was clipped by 8 bases and J by 4 bases, with 18 bases between them. The CDR3 extends over 14 amino acids. Germline V gene sequence: CDR1 LNHNV, CDR2 YYDKDF (reference sequence). The CDR3 DNA is TGTGCCACCCTGCTTTTTACGGGGGATTACGAGCAGTACTTC. Its translation is CATLLFTGDYEQYF.

This chain joins TRBV15 and TRBJ1-5, with 9 bases matching TRBD1. The V gene end was trimmed by 3 bases and the J gene end by 6 bases; junction bases not matched to a gene: 9. In germline, CDR1 is LNHNV, CDR2 YYDKDF (reference sequence). This CDR3 contains 16 residues. The CDR3 spells CATSRGTGRVSQPQHF. The CDR3 region has the DNA TGTGCCACCAGCAGGGGGACAGGGCGAGTAAGTCAGCCCCAGCATTTT.

About this clonotype: The germline gene is not matched at one end of the junction; a read error may be the cause. The CDR3 region has the DNA TGCGCCAGCAGCCCGCGAGGACGGGATGGTCTAGTTTCTCGAGTGAACACTGAAGTTTTCTTT. It encodes CASSPRGRDGLVSRVNTEVFF. V and J are TRBV5-1 and TRBJ1-1; the D is unclear. The CDR3 is 21 amino acids. Per the germline V gene, CDR1 is SGHRS and CDR2 is YFSETQ.

This clonotype was seen at least ten times. The chain combines TRBV19 with TRBJ1-5; D is ambiguous. V was clipped by 7 bases and J by 2 bases, with 18 bases between them. This CDR3 has 16 residues. Per germline, CDR1 LNHDA and CDR2 SQIVND (reference sequence). The CDR3 loop is CASTQRTLGGNQPQHF. CDR3 DNA: TGTGCCAGTACACAGCGGACTCTTGGTGGCAATCAGCCCCAGCATTTT.

This chain joins TRBV10-2 and TRBJ2-1, with D unclear. CDR1 and CDR2 from the germline V gene are WSHSY and SAAADI. The CDR3 runs 15 residues. V was pared by 0 bases and J by 1 base, with 7 bases between. The DNA of the CDR3 is TGCGCCAGCAGTGAGTCGTACTTATCCTACAATGAGCAGTTCTTC. It translates to CASSESYLSYNEQFF.

The V gene is TRBV27, the J gene TRBJ2-3, with TRBD1 identical over 10 bases. Per the germline V gene, CDR1 is MNHEY and CDR2 is SMNVEV (reference sequence). J was trimmed by 8 bases and V by 4 bases; bases with no gene match: 6. CDR3 size: 14 residues. This CDR3 reads CASSSTGGAGTQYF. The CDR3 DNA follows: TGTGCCAGCAGTTCGACAGGGGGCGCGGGTACGCAGTATTTT.

This rearrangement joins TRBV20-1 to TRBJ1-1; D gene ambiguous. V was clipped by 5 bases and J by 3 bases, with 4 bases between them. The germline gives CDR1 DFQATT, CDR2 SNEGSKA (reference sequence). The CDR3 runs 10 residues. The CDR3 bases are TGCAGTGCTCAAGACACTGAAGCTTTCTTT. The encoded protein is CSAQDTEAFF.

The V gene is TRBV27, the J gene TRBJ1-4; a weak D match, TRBD1 (6 bases). Trimming removed 4 bases from V and 13 bases from J, with 16 bases in between. The CDR3 runs 13 residues. Germline V CDR1 and CDR2: MNHEY, SMNVEV (reference sequence). CDR3 sequence (DNA): TGTGCCAGCAGTTACTCCTGGCAGGGGATACTGTTTTTT. It is translated as CASSYSWQGILFF.

The chain uses TRBV10-3 and TRBJ2-1; D is uncertain. Trimming removed 3 bases at V and 5 bases at J, with 14 bases between. The CDR3 loop spans 15 amino acids. Germline loops: CDR1 ENHRY, CDR2 SYGVKD. The CDR3 DNA follows: TGTGCCATCAGTGATTTCGGTCAGGATCACAATGAGCAGTTCTTC. Its protein is CAISDFGQDHNEQFF.

This chain links TRBV7-3 with TRBJ2-7; 9 bases align to TRBD1. There are 17 residues in the CDR3. J gave up 4 bases and V 3 bases, and 13 bases lay outside the gene matches. Germline V lookup: CDR1 SGHTA, CDR2 FQGTGA. The CDR3 nucleotides are TGTGCCAGCAGCTTTCTTTCGGGACAGGGAAAGGGATACGAGCAGTACTTC. It translates to CASSFLSGQGKGYEQYF.

This chain connects TRBV20-1 to TRBJ2-5; D not resolved. The J call is doubtful: the DNA matches TRBJ2-7 better. Germline values: CDR1 DFQATT, CDR2 SNEGSKA (reference sequence). The CDR3 length is 13 residues. As DNA, the CDR3 is TGCAGTGTGGCCTCCAGTGGTTCCTACGAGCAGTACTTC. Its protein product is CSVASSGSYEQYF.

Comment on this clonotype: The junction and the germline gene differ at one end; a read error may be behind it. This rearrangement joins TRBV25-1 to TRBJ1-2, with 7 bases aligning to TRBD1. The CDR3 runs to 14 residues. Germline CDR1 is MGHDK and CDR2 is SYGVNS. The CDR3 is CASSEMTGNYGYAF. The CDR3 DNA reads TGTGCCAGCAGTGAGATGACAGGGAACTATGGCTACGCCTTC.

Within the sample, this clonotype is medium-sized (0.01 to 0.1%). This chain links TRBV25-1 with TRBJ2-7; TRBD1 aligns across 9 bases. V shed 2 bases and J 3 bases; nucleotides not matched to a gene: 2. The CDR3 loop spans 14 amino acids. Germline CDR1 is MGHDK and CDR2 is SYGVNS. The DNA for the CDR3 is TGTGCCAGCAGTGAAGAGGGACAGGGCTACGAGCAGTACTTC. Translated: CASSEEGQGYEQYF.

The chain uses TRBV9 and TRBJ2-7; a weak D match, TRBD2 (5 bases). V was pared by 0 bases and J by 7 bases, with 23 bases between. Germline CDR1 is SGDLS and CDR2 is YYNGEE. This CDR3 is 17 amino acids long. DNA for the CDR3: TGTGCCAGCAGCGTAGGCTCGGGCGGGCCCCGTTCGGAGGAGCAGTACTTC. This translates into CASSVGSGGPRSEEQYF.

This rearrangement joins TRBV5-1 to TRBJ2-7; D might be TRBD1 (5 bases). This CDR3 is built from 13 residues. Germline CDR1 SGHRS, CDR2 YFSETQ. Trimming stripped 5 bases from V and 5 bases from J, with 14 bases between. In DNA, the CDR3 is TGCGCCAGCAGTCTTGCAGGGCTCGACGAGCAGTACTTC. This sequence encodes CASSLAGLDEQYF. Variable domain in full (rest from reference TRBV5-1 and TRBJ2-7): KAGVTQTPRYLIKTRGQQVTLSCSPISGHRSVSWYQQTPGQGLQFLFEYFSETQRNKGNFPGRFSGRQFSNSRSEMNVSTLELGDSALYLCASSLAGLDEQYFGPGTRLTVT.

The chain couples TRBV5-1 to TRBJ2-2, with D unresolved. V was cut by 7 bases and J by 0 bases, with 10 bases left in between. Germline CDR1 is SGHRS and CDR2 is YFSETQ. This CDR3 region has 14 residues. The CDR3 spells CASSSQPNTGELFF. CDR3 DNA sequence: TGCGCCAGCTCGAGTCAGCCGAACACCGGGGAGCTGTTTTTT.

The V call is TRBV7-9, the J call TRBJ2-7; 7 bases are shared with TRBD1. Germline V gene lookup returns CDR1 SEHNR and CDR2 FQNEAQ (reference sequence). Germline trimming cut 5 bases from V and 5 bases from J; bases unmatched to any gene: 6. CDR3 length: 13 residues. The CDR3 nucleotides are TGTGCCAGCAGCGTTGACAGGGTTGACGAGCAGTACTTC. Translated: CASSVDRVDEQYF.